What follows describes a single T cell receptor beta chain. What it binds is not known. This sample was taken from a study of cytomegalovirus exposure and HLA in healthy donors. Primers included in the PCR were 60 Vbeta and 13 Jbeta primers. In the study's own analysis: Tens of millions of unique TCR beta chains, roughly 11 million of them shared, were counted by a later analysis. The repertoire was sequenced with immunoSEQ multiplex PCR; TCRdb's copy has only in-frame clones and lacks some. D and trimming were read from the DNA, whereas the V and J calls and clone size are those reported in that table. The sample records roughly 120,000 clones, around 80% being singletons. The CDR3 has 16 amino acids. Germline V gene sequence: CDR1 SNHLY, CDR2 FYNNEI. After removal of 6 bases from V and 1 base from J, the junction contained 10 bases not matched to a gene. Broader study findings: TCR beta V- and J-gene trimming, according to a later analysis, was linked to a missense DCLRE1C variant.

The rearrangement joins TRBV2 to TRBJ2-7, with TRBD2 matching over 9 bases. The clonotype originates from a woman aged 60-75 years in good health and CMV-seropositive. Source material: PBMCs. The CDR3 DNA is TGTGCCAGCAGGTCGCCTAGCGGGGCCGTATCCTACGAGCAGTACTTC. Its translation is CASRSPSGAVSYEQYF. Full variable domain (remainder filled in from reference TRBV2 and TRBJ2-7): EPEVTQTPSHQVTQMGQEVILRCVPISNHLYFYWYRQILGQKVEFLVSFYNNEISEKSEIFDDQFSVERPDGSNFTLKIRSTKLEDSAMYFCASRSPSGAVSYEQYFGPGTRLTVT.